This T cell receptor beta chain emerged from a study of response to subunit inactivated influenza vaccine (dated by TCRdb to 2016 to 2019). Study-wide context: The study used deep quantitative T cell receptor repertoire profiling to track responses to a trivalent subunit inactivated influenza vaccine. Points the paper makes about the study in general: According to the authors, only a limited number of new T cells may be recruited by each seasonal influenza vaccination.

This clonotype was seen a few times. What antigen it recognizes has not been identified. Base qualities are not recorded, but no much larger clone differs from it by a single base. Receptors were amplified or captured by RT-PCR. The instrument given in TCRdb is Illumina HiSeq 2500. TCRdb handled the public reads itself, with Q25 trimming in fastp and clone calling in MiXCR, and kept productive beta chains. Under each unique CDR3 protein, matching rows form one entry showing the most common genes and DNA. The sample table holds approximately 170,000 distinct CDR3 sequences, of which approximately 12% were seen once. The leading ten clones occupy about 29% of the sample. CDR1 and CDR2 are drawn from the germline V gene (reference sequence): MNHEY, SMNVEV. Trimming at the junction amounts to 4 bases on V and 1 base on J, and the germline ends lie 14 bases apart. Including the terminal cysteine and phenylalanine, the CDR3 comprises 16 residues. The entry retains the CDR3 DNA only, 48 bases that are in frame from base 1.

These data were likewise used in another study, on T cells expressing NK-cell markers. Drawing on the second study: The TCR beta cDNA libraries were made using 5'RACE template switching, a step that added both a universal primer site and unique molecular identifiers. Under ten donors provided sorted CD3+CD56+NKG2C+, CD3+CD56+NKG2C- and CD3+CD56-NKG2C+ T-cell subsets, whose TCR beta-chain repertoires were profiled. Among the eight sequenced donors, only one was HCMV-seronegative, while the other seven were HCMV-seropositive. To restrict sorting to alphabetaTCR-expressing T cells, an anti-gammadeltaTCR antibody was added in several experiments. In over five donors, the dominant CD3+CD56+NKG2C+ clonotypes were among the top 10 CD8+ clonotypes and accounted for about 1.0-7.5% of CD8+ T cells. Those dominant clonotypes were again the most abundant among CD3+CD56-NKG2C+ cells in four donors, at roughly 25-60.1%. Whether the expanded NKG2C-expressing T cell clones were specific for HCMV antigens remained unclear. Randomly selected healthy volunteers, three men and five women, were used as the eight sequenced donors. A commercial ELISA kit detecting HCMV-specific IgG in serum was used to determine HCMV serostatus. Ficoll density gradient centrifugation was used to isolate peripheral blood mononuclear cells from blood. CD4+ and CD8+ T cells were isolated from PBMC by magnetic immunoseparation with Miltenyi isolation kits. Synthesis of cDNA was primed from the TCR beta constant segment and was followed by two consecutive PCR amplification steps. Illumina HiSeq 2000/2500, MiSeq or NextSeq was used to sequence libraries as 2 x 150 bp reads. MIGEC was used to demultiplex reads and group reads by UMI, and MiTCR was used to assemble and quantify clonotypes. To exclude erroneous sequences, only TCR cDNA sequences supported by at least two reads were retained. Downstream repertoire analysis used the tcR package, and clonotypes were matched across fractions by CDR3 nucleotide sequence plus V segment. Antigen specificity was annotated against VDJdb with VDJmatch, allowing one amino acid substitution in CDR3.

The clonotype comes from a man aged 50 or older who received an inactivated influenza vaccine. Donor details come from another sample of the same person, matched by shared clones. The sequenced sample was CD8+ T cells sorted from PBMCs, obtained roughly 13 days after vaccination. The chain was built from TRBV27 and TRBJ2-4; the D segment could be TRBD1, given 6 matching bases. CDR3 sequence: CASSSRGWEAKNIQYF. The DNA is TGTGCCAGCAGTTCAAGGGGGTGGGAGGCCAAAAACATTCAGTACTTC.